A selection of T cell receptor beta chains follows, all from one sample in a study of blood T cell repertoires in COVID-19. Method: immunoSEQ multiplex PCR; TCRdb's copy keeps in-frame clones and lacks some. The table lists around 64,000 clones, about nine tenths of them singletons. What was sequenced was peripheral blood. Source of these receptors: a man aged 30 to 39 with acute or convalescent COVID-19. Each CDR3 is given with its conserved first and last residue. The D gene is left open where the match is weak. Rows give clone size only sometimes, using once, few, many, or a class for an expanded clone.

CDR3 DNA: TGTGCCTGGAGGGAGCCGGGACTAGCTAGCCAGGGAAACAATGAGCAGTTCTTC
CDR3 protein: CAWREPGLASQGNNEQFF
clone size: once
V gene: TRBV30
D gene: TRBD2
J gene: TRBJ2-1

CDR3 DNA: TGTGCCAGCAGCCCGGGGACTAGCGACACAGATACGCAGTATTTT
CDR3 protein: CASSPGTSDTDTQYF
clone size: -
V gene: TRBV7-9
D gene: TRBD2
J gene: TRBJ2-3

CDR3 DNA: TGTGCCAGCAGCCAAGCTCAGACCGAGGCGGGGCACTATGGCTACACCTTC
CDR3 protein: CASSQAQTEAGHYGYTF
clone size: -
V gene: TRBV4-2
D gene: -
J gene: TRBJ1-2

CDR3 DNA: TGCAGCGCACCAGGGACAGGTCTGCAAGAGACCCAGTACTTC
CDR3 protein: CSAPGTGLQETQYF
clone size: -
V gene: TRBV29-1
D gene: TRBD1
J gene: TRBJ2-5

CDR3 DNA: TGTGCCAGCGGACGAACAGGGGGTGCAAACACCATATATTTT
CDR3 protein: CASGRTGGANTIYF
clone size: once
V gene: TRBV6-6
D gene: TRBD1
J gene: TRBJ1-3

CDR3 DNA: TGTGCCAGCAGCCAAGTCTCTCGGGGGAGCGGCACCTACAATGAGCAGTTCTTC
CDR3 protein: CASSQVSRGSGTYNEQFF
clone size: -
V gene: TRBV3-1/TRBV3-2
D gene: -
J gene: TRBJ2-1

CDR3 DNA: TGTGCCAGCAGGGGTGAGGACAAAAACATTCAGTACTTC
CDR3 protein: CASRGEDKNIQYF
clone size: -
V gene: TRBV10-3
D gene: -
J gene: TRBJ2-4

CDR3 DNA: TGCAGTGCTAGTGTGAGTGATCAGCCCCAGCATTTT
CDR3 protein: CSASVSDQPQHF
clone size: few
V gene: TRBV20-1
D gene: -
J gene: TRBJ1-5

CDR3 DNA: TGTGCCAGCAGTTACACTTCACAGGACACAGATACGCAGTATTTT
CDR3 protein: CASSYTSQDTDTQYF
clone size: -
V gene: TRBV6-5
D gene: -
J gene: TRBJ2-3

CDR3 DNA: TGTGCCAGTAGTATGGTCAGGTCCTCTGGGGCCAACGTCCTGACTTTC
CDR3 protein: CASSMVRSSGANVLTF
clone size: -
V gene: TRBV19
D gene: -
J gene: TRBJ2-6

CDR3 DNA: TGTGCCAGCAGGAGGACAGAGAACTATGGCTACACCTTC
CDR3 protein: CASRRTENYGYTF
clone size: -
V gene: TRBV6-5
D gene: -
J gene: TRBJ1-2

CDR3 DNA: TGCGCCAGCAGCCAAGATCGGGGGGGGCTCATGAACACTGAAGCTTTCTTT
CDR3 protein: CASSQDRGGLMNTEAFF
clone size: -
V gene: TRBV4-1
D gene: -
J gene: TRBJ1-1

CDR3 DNA: TGTGCCAGCAGCCCAGAGGGATCTGGGGCCAACGTCCTGACTTTC
CDR3 protein: CASSPEGSGANVLTF
clone size: -
V gene: TRBV28
D gene: -
J gene: TRBJ2-6

CDR3 DNA: TGTGCCAGCAGCTTAGGTCAGGTTCAGCCCCAGCATTTT
CDR3 protein: CASSLGQVQPQHF
clone size: -
V gene: TRBV7-6
D gene: -
J gene: TRBJ1-5

CDR3 DNA: TGTGCCAGCAGGGTAGGGGGCACTGAAGCTTTCTTT
CDR3 protein: CASRVGGTEAFF
clone size: -
V gene: TRBV28
D gene: -
J gene: TRBJ1-1

CDR3 DNA: TGTGCCAGCTCACCGTCAGGGGGGAACACTGAAGCTTTCTTT
CDR3 protein: CASSPSGGNTEAFF
clone size: -
V gene: TRBV18
D gene: TRBD1
J gene: TRBJ1-1

CDR3 DNA: TGTGCCAGCAGCTTGCCTCTCTATGGCTACACCTTC
CDR3 protein: CASSLPLYGYTF
clone size: -
V gene: TRBV5-6
D gene: -
J gene: TRBJ1-2

CDR3 DNA: TGTGCCAGCAGCCGGGGGGGGCCCGGCTCAAATCAGCCCCAGCATTTT
CDR3 protein: CASSRGGPGSNQPQHF
clone size: -
V gene: TRBV4-2
D gene: -
J gene: TRBJ1-5

CDR3 DNA: TGTGCCAGCAGCCGACAAGCGGGCATCGAGCAGTACTTC
CDR3 protein: CASSRQAGIEQYF
clone size: -
V gene: TRBV6-5
D gene: -
J gene: TRBJ2-7

CDR3 DNA: TGCAGCGTGGGCTTAGTGGCGGGAGTAGGAAGAGAGACCCAGTACTTC
CDR3 protein: CSVGLVAGVGRETQYF
clone size: -
V gene: TRBV29-1
D gene: TRBD2
J gene: TRBJ2-5

CDR3 DNA: TGCGCCAGCAGCCATCTCCTAGGACAGCAAGAGACCCAGTACTTC
CDR3 protein: CASSHLLGQQETQYF
clone size: few
V gene: TRBV4-3
D gene: -
J gene: TRBJ2-5

CDR3 DNA: TGTGCCAGCAGTTACTTTTCCACAGGGACGGCTGAAGCTTTCTTT
CDR3 protein: CASSYFSTGTAEAFF
clone size: -
V gene: TRBV6-5
D gene: -
J gene: TRBJ1-1

CDR3 DNA: TGTGCCAGCAGTACTCTCGGGGGTGGCTACACCTTC
CDR3 protein: CASSTLGGGYTF
clone size: -
V gene: TRBV12-3/TRBV12-4
D gene: -
J gene: TRBJ1-2

CDR3 DNA: TGCGCCAGCAGTGAGGTGGCGGGGAGCACAGATACGCAGTATTTT
CDR3 protein: CASSEVAGSTDTQYF
clone size: -
V gene: TRBV10-1
D gene: -
J gene: TRBJ2-3

CDR3 DNA: TGCGCCAGCAGCCAAGGCGTTTCCAGGGGTCTTAAAACTGAAGCTTTCTTT
CDR3 protein: CASSQGVSRGLKTEAFF
clone size: many
V gene: TRBV4-1
D gene: -
J gene: TRBJ1-1

CDR3 DNA: TGTGCCAGTAGTAAGACAGGTTCCTCTGGAAACACCATATATTTT
CDR3 protein: CASSKTGSSGNTIYF
clone size: -
V gene: TRBV19
D gene: -
J gene: TRBJ1-3

CDR3 DNA: TGCAGCGTTGAAGGGGCGGAGGGTCGGACCGGGGAGCTGTTTTTT
CDR3 protein: CSVEGAEGRTGELFF
clone size: -
V gene: TRBV29-1
D gene: -
J gene: TRBJ2-2

CDR3 DNA: TGTGCCAGCAGTCGCTCCGGGACAGGCAATTCACCCCTCCACTTT
CDR3 protein: CASSRSGTGNSPLHF
clone size: -
V gene: TRBV6-5
D gene: TRBD1
J gene: TRBJ1-6

CDR3 DNA: TGTGCCAGCAGTTTTCTCCTTGGTGGCACCCTCCACTTT
CDR3 protein: CASSFLLGGTLHF
clone size: -
V gene: TRBV12-3/TRBV12-4
D gene: -
J gene: TRBJ1-6

CDR3 DNA: TGTGCCAGCAGCCCCCCGACTAGCGGGGCTAATCAAGAGACCCAGTACTTC
CDR3 protein: CASSPPTSGANQETQYF
clone size: once
V gene: TRBV11-2
D gene: TRBD2
J gene: TRBJ2-5

CDR3 DNA: TGTGCCAGCAGTGGCGATAATCAGCCCCAGCATTTT
CDR3 protein: CASSGDNQPQHF
clone size: -
V gene: TRBV2
D gene: -
J gene: TRBJ1-5

CDR3 DNA: TGTGCCAGCAGCTTAGACCCGAACGGCAATGAGCAGTTCTTC
CDR3 protein: CASSLDPNGNEQFF
clone size: -
V gene: TRBV13
D gene: -
J gene: TRBJ2-1

CDR3 DNA: TGCGCCAGCAGTGGGTCAGGGGGACTGGGTAACTCTGAAGCTTTCTTT
CDR3 protein: CASSGSGGLGNSEAFF
clone size: -
V gene: TRBV23-1
D gene: TRBD1
J gene: TRBJ1-1

CDR3 DNA: TGCGCCAGCAGCTTGAGGACATCCAATTCACCCCTCCACTTT
CDR3 protein: CASSLRTSNSPLHF
clone size: -
V gene: TRBV5-1
D gene: -
J gene: TRBJ1-6

CDR3 DNA: TGTGCCAGCACCCTCAGGGGAGAAGACATTCAGTACTTC
CDR3 protein: CASTLRGEDIQYF
clone size: few
V gene: TRBV7-9
D gene: -
J gene: TRBJ2-4

CDR3 DNA: TGTGCCAGCAGCTTAGGCGGGAGGGCCTATTTGGGCACAGATACGCAGTATTTT
CDR3 protein: CASSLGGRAYLGTDTQYF
clone size: -
V gene: TRBV11-2
D gene: TRBD2
J gene: TRBJ2-3

CDR3 DNA: TGTGCCAGCTCACCAGGGACAGGGGACTCTGGAAACACCATATATTTT
CDR3 protein: CASSPGTGDSGNTIYF
clone size: -
V gene: TRBV18
D gene: TRBD1
J gene: TRBJ1-3

CDR3 DNA: TGTGCCAGCAGTTCTCCCGTCGGGGCTGGAAACACCATATATTTT
CDR3 protein: CASSSPVGAGNTIYF
clone size: -
V gene: TRBV6-1
D gene: -
J gene: TRBJ1-3

CDR3 DNA: TGTGCCAGCAGTGTGGTAGATGGCTACACCTTC
CDR3 protein: CASSVVDGYTF
clone size: -
V gene: TRBV28
D gene: -
J gene: TRBJ1-2

CDR3 DNA: TGTGCCTGGAGTCAGGACAGGGGGCCCTACAATGAGCAGTTCTTC
CDR3 protein: CAWSQDRGPYNEQFF
clone size: -
V gene: TRBV30
D gene: TRBD1
J gene: TRBJ2-1

CDR3 DNA: TGCAGCGTTGAAGTGTACGGGGGAGGGAAACTTGAGCAGTACTTC
CDR3 protein: CSVEVYGGGKLEQYF
clone size: -
V gene: TRBV29-1
D gene: TRBD2
J gene: TRBJ2-7

CDR3 DNA: TGCGCCAGCAGCCCGCAGGGGGCTGAGGGCAATCAGCCCCAGCATTTT
CDR3 protein: CASSPQGAEGNQPQHF
clone size: -
V gene: TRBV5-1
D gene: TRBD1
J gene: TRBJ1-5

CDR3 DNA: TGTGCCAGCAGTGAAGGTTTACAGCGGGGGGGCCGGACAGATACGCAGTATTTT
CDR3 protein: CASSEGLQRGGRTDTQYF
clone size: -
V gene: TRBV6-1
D gene: TRBD2
J gene: TRBJ2-3

CDR3 DNA: TGTGCCAGCAGTCCACCTCAGTTGAACACTGAAGCTTTCTTT
CDR3 protein: CASSPPQLNTEAFF
clone size: -
V gene: TRBV2
D gene: -
J gene: TRBJ1-1

CDR3 DNA: TGTGCCAGCTCACCGAACCATTCAGGGTCGAAGACCCAGTACTTC
CDR3 protein: CASSPNHSGSKTQYF
clone size: -
V gene: TRBV18
D gene: -
J gene: TRBJ2-5

CDR3 DNA: TGTGCCAGCTTGATACAGGGGGCGGGCACCGGGGAGCTGTTTTTT
CDR3 protein: CASLIQGAGTGELFF
clone size: -
V gene: TRBV6-5
D gene: TRBD1
J gene: TRBJ2-2

CDR3 DNA: TGTGCCAGCAGCGAGACGGCCAGGGTCGGCTACACCTTC
CDR3 protein: CASSETARVGYTF
clone size: few
V gene: TRBV7-9
D gene: -
J gene: TRBJ1-2

CDR3 DNA: TGTGCCAGCAGCTCGGTTATGAGTTCGGGACAGCAAGAGACCCAGTACTTC
CDR3 protein: CASSSVMSSGQQETQYF
clone size: -
V gene: TRBV7-9
D gene: TRBD1
J gene: TRBJ2-5

CDR3 DNA: TGTGCCTGGAGTGTTCAGGGCAGGGTGAATCAGCCCCAGCATTTT
CDR3 protein: CAWSVQGRVNQPQHF
clone size: -
V gene: TRBV30
D gene: -
J gene: TRBJ1-5

CDR3 DNA: TGTGCCAGCAGCCAACGACAGGGATTAAACACTGAAGCTTTCTTT
CDR3 protein: CASSQRQGLNTEAFF
clone size: -
V gene: TRBV3-1/TRBV3-2
D gene: TRBD1
J gene: TRBJ1-1

CDR3 DNA: TGTGCCAGCAGCCCGGGCGGTCTAGCGGGGGAAGAGACCCAGTACTTC
CDR3 protein: CASSPGGLAGEETQYF
clone size: -
V gene: TRBV5-4
D gene: TRBD2
J gene: TRBJ2-5

CDR3 DNA: TGTGCCAGCAGTCGTAATCTGGGGGACAACCTTTACCTCCACTTT
CDR3 protein: CASSRNLGDNLYLHF
clone size: once
V gene: TRBV6-2/TRBV6-3
D gene: -
J gene: TRBJ1-6

CDR3 DNA: TGTGCCACCATGGACAGGAACTATGGCTACACCTTC
CDR3 protein: CATMDRNYGYTF
clone size: once
V gene: TRBV24-1
D gene: TRBD1
J gene: TRBJ1-2

CDR3 DNA: TGTGCCAGCACCTACCAGGCTGTGTATGATGGCTACACCTTC
CDR3 protein: CASTYQAVYDGYTF
clone size: -
V gene: TRBV6-6
D gene: -
J gene: TRBJ1-2